The 29 T cell receptor beta chains presented below share a single source sample, sequenced in a study of shared clonotypes between healthy human individuals. Only in-frame clones appear in the TCRdb table, and some are missing; sequencing was by immunoSEQ multiplex PCR. The table includes about 1.4 million clones, roughly 95% detected once. Material for sequencing was naive CD4+ T cells sorted from blood. The subset: CD45RA+ positively selected. All receptors come from a young man in good health.

Worth noting for this clone: This sample also contains other DNA sequences that code for the same CDR3. The V and J genes are TRBV28 and TRBJ2-3; D gene unclear. The germline V gene has CDR1 MDHEN and CDR2 SYDVKM. CDR3 length: 13 residues. Trimming stripped 4 bases from V and 1 base from J, with 6 bases between. The CDR3 loop reads CASSSLGTDTQYF. The CDR3 coding sequence is TGTGCCAGCAGTTCCCTAGGCACAGATACGCAGTATTTT.

In its sample, this clone was seen once. V and J are TRBV28 and TRBJ2-7; 7 bases are shared with TRBD2. The CDR3 extends over 16 amino acids. Trimming took 5 bases from V and 4 from J; bases not matched to a gene: 14. The germline V gene has CDR1 MDHEN and CDR2 SYDVKM. Here the CDR3 reads CASSRRMERDGYEQYF. The DNA for the CDR3 is TGTGCCAGCAGTCGTCGTATGGAGCGGGACGGGTACGAGCAGTACTTC.

A word on this clone: Other DNA sequences in this specimen translate into the identical CDR3. The chain uses TRBV7-2 and TRBJ2-2; the D gene is possibly TRBD2 (5 bases). The CDR3 extends over 16 amino acids. Trimming took off 2 bases at V and 2 bases at J, with 12 bases between the two ends. CDR1 is SGHTA and CDR2 is FQGNSA in the germline V gene. The CDR3 region is CASSLLSGINTGELFF. The DNA of the CDR3 is TGTGCCAGCAGCTTACTCAGCGGCATTAACACCGGGGAGCTGTTTTTT.

The chain carries TRBV9 and TRBJ1-1; 7 bases are shared with TRBD1. The CDR3 is made up of 14 amino acids. The junction had 4 bases not matched to a gene; V was cut back by 1 base and J by 4 bases. Germline V lookup: CDR1 SGDLS, CDR2 YYNGEE. The CDR3 DNA reads as TGTGCCAGCAGCGTACACAGGGGAGGCACTGAAGCTTTCTTT. Translating gives CASSVHRGGTEAFF.

As for this clone: The junction departs from germline at one end; a sequencing error may be responsible. The rearrangement uses TRBV9 and TRBJ2-1; D gene unclear. CDR3 size: 14 residues. Germline CDR1 SGDLS, CDR2 YYNGEE. In nucleotides, the CDR3 is TGTGCCAGCAGCGCCCAAGACTCCCACAATGAGCAGTTCTTC. It translates to CASSAQDSHNEQFF. The full variable domain, completed using reference TRBV9 and TRBJ2-1, is DSGVTQTPKHLITATGQRVTLRCSPRSGDLSVYWYQQSLDQGLQFLIQYYNGEERAKGNILERFSAQQFPDLHSELNLSSLELGDSALYFCASSAQDSHNEQFFGPGTRLTVL.

DNA for the CDR3: TGTGCCAGCAGCTTGGGCGGGAGAGGAACCTACGAGCAGTACTTC. The encoded protein is CASSLGGRGTYEQYF. The V gene is TRBV7-9, the J gene TRBJ2-7; 7 bases agree with TRBD2. The CDR3 extends over 15 amino acids. The V gene end was trimmed by 3 bases and the J gene end by 2 bases; junction bases not matched to a gene: 7. Germline CDR1 reads SEHNR; CDR2 reads FQNEAQ (reference sequence).

This clone is a singleton in its sample. The sample holds other DNA sequences that translate to the same CDR3. This chain joins TRBV6-1 and TRBJ2-5, with D unresolved. There are 13 residues in the CDR3. Trimming took off 4 bases at V and 4 bases at J, with 10 bases between the two ends. In germline, CDR1 is MNHNS, CDR2 SASEGT. The chain's CDR3 is CASSVSGSETQYF. The CDR3 DNA is TGTGCCAGCAGTGTTTCGGGCTCAGAGACCCAGTACTTC.

Of note for this clone: The same CDR3 also results from other DNA sequences found in this sample. The V call is TRBV5-1, the J call TRBJ1-3, with TRBD1 as a possible D gene (6 bases). V lost 2 bases and J 4 bases, leaving 10 bases between the germline ends. The CDR3 length is 14 residues. Looked up from germline, CDR1 is SGHRS and CDR2 is YFSETQ. The CDR3 DNA is TGCGCCAGCAGCTTAACAGGGACGGGAAACACCATATATTTT. Its protein is CASSLTGTGNTIYF.

The DNA of the CDR3 is TGTGCCAGCAGCTTATCTCGTCGGGAGCTGTTTTTT. It encodes CASSLSRRELFF. J is TRBJ2-2 and V is TRBV7-2; unclear D gene. Germline V gene data show CDR1 as SGHTA and CDR2 as FQGNSA. V was shortened by 2 bases and J by 9 bases, with 7 bases between the two germline ends. This CDR3 spans 12 amino acids.

V is TRBV18 and J is TRBJ2-5; possibly TRBD2 for D (6 bases). The CDR3 length is 15 residues. Germline V lookup: CDR1 KGHSH, CDR2 LQKENI. V was trimmed by 6 bases and J by 2 bases, leaving 16 bases between them. CDR3 sequence: CASSTTGAPQETQYF. For the CDR3, the DNA is TGTGCCAGCTCCACTACGGGAGCACCTCAAGAGACCCAGTACTTC.

The gene calls are TRBV5-1 and TRBJ1-2; no clear D gene. The CDR3 loop spans 13 amino acids. The V and J ends lost 4 bases and 4 bases respectively, with 11 bases between them. CDR1 SGHRS and CDR2 YFSETQ come from the germline V gene. The CDR3 here is CASSPGKPYGYTF. The DNA for the CDR3 is TGCGCCAGCAGCCCCGGCAAGCCCTATGGCTACACCTTC.

The chain links TRBV19 to TRBJ2-2; 10 positions agree with TRBD1. Germline V gives CDR1 LNHDA, CDR2 SQIVND (reference sequence). The length of the CDR3 is 18 residues. Trimming took 4 bases from V and 0 from J; bases not matched to a gene: 8. CDR3 sequence reads: CASSRRDRGLTNTGELFF. The CDR3 coding sequence is TGTGCCAGTAGTAGACGGGACAGGGGACTGACGAACACCGGGGAGCTGTTTTTT.

The chain employs TRBV6-5 and TRBJ1-5; 12 bases fit TRBD1. The germline CDR1 and CDR2 sequences are MNHEY and SVGAGI. This CDR3 has 16 amino acids. Germline trimming cut 2 bases from V and 5 bases from J; bases unmatched to any gene: 4. In nucleotides, the CDR3 is TGTGCCAGCAGTTACCGAGGGACAGGGGGCGATCAGCCCCAGCATTTT. Its translation is CASSYRGTGGDQPQHF.

J is TRBJ2-1 and V is TRBV28; D is uncertain. The CDR3 is 13 residues long. CDR1 MDHEN and CDR2 SYDVKM come from the germline V gene. V was cut by 5 bases and J by 4 bases, with 9 bases left in between. CDR3 in DNA: TGTGCCAGCAGTCCATCTCGGTACAATGAGCAGTTCTTC. It yields the protein CASSPSRYNEQFF.

As for this clone: The sample contains more than one DNA sequence encoding this CDR3. The chain is built from TRBV15 and TRBJ2-1, with no clear D. Trimming left V 1 base short and J 2 bases short, with 3 bases between. There are 13 residues in the CDR3. Germline lookup yields CDR1 LNHNV and CDR2 YYDKDF (reference sequence). The CDR3 nucleotides read TGTGCCACCAGCAGAGGGACCTACAATGAGCAGTTCTTC. Protein product: CATSRGTYNEQFF. The entire variable domain, with the rest obtained from reference TRBV15 and TRBJ2-1, is as follows: DAMVIQNPRYQVTQFGKPVTLSCSQTLNHNVMYWYQQKSSQAPKLLFHYYDKDFNNEADTPDNFQSRRPNTSFCFLDIRSPGLGDTAMYLCATSRGTYNEQFFGPGTRLTVL.

The chain carries TRBV2 and TRBJ1-4, with a possible D match to TRBD1 (5 bases). Trimming shortened V by 4 bases and J by 0 bases, and 18 bases separated the two germline ends. The CDR3 is 18 amino acids. CDR1 is SNHLY, CDR2 FYNNEI, per germline. The CDR3 region is CASSVPQGRDATNEKLFF. In DNA, the CDR3 is TGTGCCAGCAGTGTCCCTCAGGGTCGGGACGCAACTAATGAAAAACTGTTTTTT.

J is TRBJ2-1 and V is TRBV9, with D unclear. The CDR3 totals 15 residues. Germline CDR1 is SGDLS and CDR2 is YYNGEE. The V gene lost 8 bases and the J gene lost 7 bases, with 22 bases spanning the gap. CDR3 nucleotides: TGTGCCAGTAAACCCTCGCCTAGGTCAATGAATGAGCAGTTCTTC. Its protein product is CASKPSPRSMNEQFF.

The chain links TRBV5-5 to TRBJ2-5; weak D call: TRBD2 (5 bases). The length of the CDR3 is 17 residues. Trimming cost V 2 bases and J 1 base, with 18 bases left between them. CDR1 SGHKS and CDR2 YYEKEE come from the germline V gene (reference sequence). The CDR3 DNA is TGTGCCAGCAGCTTCCTCGGGAACGGTATCGTCCAAGAGACCCAGTACTTC. The encoded protein is CASSFLGNGIVQETQYF.

The gene calls are TRBV27 and TRBJ1-2; possibly TRBD1 for D (6 bases). With 5 bases removed from V and 4 bases from J, the gap between germline ends came to 17 bases. The CDR3 has 15 residues. In germline, CDR1 is MNHEY, CDR2 SMNVEV (reference sequence). The CDR3 loop reads CASSERDTARYGYTF. The CDR3 DNA is TGTGCCAGCAGTGAACGGGACACCGCGCGCTATGGCTACACCTTC.

The chain recombines TRBV18 with TRBJ1-1; D not resolved. The CDR3 runs 13 residues. From germline, CDR1 is KGHSH and CDR2 LQKENI. Deletions cut 3 bases from V and 11 bases from J, with 16 bases between. Here the CDR3 reads CASSPGMANWAFF. CDR3 coding DNA: TGTGCCAGCTCACCTGGCATGGCTAACTGGGCTTTCTTT.

This clone was counted a single time. This chain connects TRBV5-5 to TRBJ2-2; D is undetermined. Trimming shortened V by 1 base and J by 7 bases, and 11 bases separated the two germline ends. The CDR3 is 14 residues long. Germline V lookup: CDR1 SGHKS, CDR2 YYEKEE (reference sequence). This chain's CDR3 is CASSLNPPGGELFF. As DNA, the CDR3 is TGTGCCAGCAGCTTGAACCCCCCCGGCGGGGAGCTGTTTTTT.

The V and J genes are TRBV28 and TRBJ2-7, with TRBD1 as a possible D gene (6 bases). The CDR3 length is 15 residues. Trimming shortened V by 4 bases and J by 3 bases, and 16 bases separated the two germline ends. Per the germline V gene, CDR1 is MDHEN and CDR2 is SYDVKM. CDR3 bases: TGTGCCAGCAGTTGGGCCGGGACACTCGACTACGAGCAGTACTTC. It translates to CASSWAGTLDYEQYF.

This sequence joins TRBV11-2 and TRBJ2-2; unclear D gene. V lost 1 base and J 5 bases, leaving 14 bases between the germline ends. This CDR3 has 16 amino acids. Looked up from germline, CDR1 is SGHAT and CDR2 is FQNNGV. This CDR3 is CASSLGVTSKTGELFF. The CDR3 DNA reads TGTGCCAGCAGCTTAGGAGTTACATCCAAGACCGGGGAGCTGTTTTTT.

The chain employs TRBV28 and TRBJ2-4; 10 nucleotides agree with TRBD1. The CDR3 extends over 14 amino acids. CDR1 and CDR2 from the germline V gene are MDHEN and SYDVKM. V trimming: 8 bases; J trimming: 8 bases; junction bases outside the gene matches: 9. The CDR3 bases are TGTGCCAGCTTAAGCAGACAGGGGGCTCACATTCAGTACTTC. Its translation is CASLSRQGAHIQYF.

The rearrangement uses TRBV27 and TRBJ2-7; TRBD1 aligns across 8 bases. Trimming cost V 6 bases and J 2 bases; bases outside gene matches: 6. Germline CDR1 and CDR2: MNHEY and SMNVEV (reference sequence). This CDR3 is built from 14 residues. CDR3 loop: CASREDRETYEQYF. CDR3 nucleotides: TGTGCCAGCAGGGAGGACAGGGAAACCTACGAGCAGTACTTC.

The chain joins TRBV5-6 to TRBJ2-7; D may be TRBD1 or TRBD2 (5 bases each). The CDR3 sequence is 15 residues long. V dropped 2 bases and J dropped 2 bases, with 14 bases sitting between them. The germline V gene has CDR1 SGHDT and CDR2 YYEEEE. CDR3 in DNA: TGTGCCAGCAGCTTTGTGGGGGTAGAAACCTACGAGCAGTACTTC. It translates to CASSFVGVETYEQYF.

The chain couples TRBV10-3 to TRBJ1-4, with TRBD1 identical over 9 bases. Trimming at V came to 10 bases and at J to 7 bases, leaving 13 bases not matched to a gene. Germline assignment: CDR1 ENHRY and CDR2 SYGVKD. The CDR3 totals 15 residues. Written as DNA, the CDR3 is TGTGCCACCGCCTCAAACAGGGGGCCGGGTGAAAAACTGTTTTTT. Its protein product is CATASNRGPGEKLFF.

The J gene is TRBJ2-1, the V gene TRBV7-3, with 10 nucleotides matching TRBD2. The V gene's germline CDR1 is SGHTA and CDR2 FQGTGA. This CDR3 is 16 amino acids long. Unmatched junction bases numbered 11, after V lost 5 bases and J lost 7 bases. The CDR3 protein is CASSPEGTSGINEQFF. The CDR3 nucleotides read TGTGCCAGCAGCCCCGAGGGTACTAGCGGGATAAATGAGCAGTTCTTC.

The J gene is TRBJ2-6, the V gene TRBV6-5; D gene ambiguous. Trimming stripped 0 bases from V and 0 bases from J, with 6 bases between. The germline V gene encodes CDR1 MNHEY and CDR2 SVGAGI. This CDR3 comprises 16 residues. CDR3 bases: TGTGCCAGCAGTTACTCGGCCTCCTCTGGGGCCAACGTCCTGACTTTC. Its translation: CASSYSASSGANVLTF.